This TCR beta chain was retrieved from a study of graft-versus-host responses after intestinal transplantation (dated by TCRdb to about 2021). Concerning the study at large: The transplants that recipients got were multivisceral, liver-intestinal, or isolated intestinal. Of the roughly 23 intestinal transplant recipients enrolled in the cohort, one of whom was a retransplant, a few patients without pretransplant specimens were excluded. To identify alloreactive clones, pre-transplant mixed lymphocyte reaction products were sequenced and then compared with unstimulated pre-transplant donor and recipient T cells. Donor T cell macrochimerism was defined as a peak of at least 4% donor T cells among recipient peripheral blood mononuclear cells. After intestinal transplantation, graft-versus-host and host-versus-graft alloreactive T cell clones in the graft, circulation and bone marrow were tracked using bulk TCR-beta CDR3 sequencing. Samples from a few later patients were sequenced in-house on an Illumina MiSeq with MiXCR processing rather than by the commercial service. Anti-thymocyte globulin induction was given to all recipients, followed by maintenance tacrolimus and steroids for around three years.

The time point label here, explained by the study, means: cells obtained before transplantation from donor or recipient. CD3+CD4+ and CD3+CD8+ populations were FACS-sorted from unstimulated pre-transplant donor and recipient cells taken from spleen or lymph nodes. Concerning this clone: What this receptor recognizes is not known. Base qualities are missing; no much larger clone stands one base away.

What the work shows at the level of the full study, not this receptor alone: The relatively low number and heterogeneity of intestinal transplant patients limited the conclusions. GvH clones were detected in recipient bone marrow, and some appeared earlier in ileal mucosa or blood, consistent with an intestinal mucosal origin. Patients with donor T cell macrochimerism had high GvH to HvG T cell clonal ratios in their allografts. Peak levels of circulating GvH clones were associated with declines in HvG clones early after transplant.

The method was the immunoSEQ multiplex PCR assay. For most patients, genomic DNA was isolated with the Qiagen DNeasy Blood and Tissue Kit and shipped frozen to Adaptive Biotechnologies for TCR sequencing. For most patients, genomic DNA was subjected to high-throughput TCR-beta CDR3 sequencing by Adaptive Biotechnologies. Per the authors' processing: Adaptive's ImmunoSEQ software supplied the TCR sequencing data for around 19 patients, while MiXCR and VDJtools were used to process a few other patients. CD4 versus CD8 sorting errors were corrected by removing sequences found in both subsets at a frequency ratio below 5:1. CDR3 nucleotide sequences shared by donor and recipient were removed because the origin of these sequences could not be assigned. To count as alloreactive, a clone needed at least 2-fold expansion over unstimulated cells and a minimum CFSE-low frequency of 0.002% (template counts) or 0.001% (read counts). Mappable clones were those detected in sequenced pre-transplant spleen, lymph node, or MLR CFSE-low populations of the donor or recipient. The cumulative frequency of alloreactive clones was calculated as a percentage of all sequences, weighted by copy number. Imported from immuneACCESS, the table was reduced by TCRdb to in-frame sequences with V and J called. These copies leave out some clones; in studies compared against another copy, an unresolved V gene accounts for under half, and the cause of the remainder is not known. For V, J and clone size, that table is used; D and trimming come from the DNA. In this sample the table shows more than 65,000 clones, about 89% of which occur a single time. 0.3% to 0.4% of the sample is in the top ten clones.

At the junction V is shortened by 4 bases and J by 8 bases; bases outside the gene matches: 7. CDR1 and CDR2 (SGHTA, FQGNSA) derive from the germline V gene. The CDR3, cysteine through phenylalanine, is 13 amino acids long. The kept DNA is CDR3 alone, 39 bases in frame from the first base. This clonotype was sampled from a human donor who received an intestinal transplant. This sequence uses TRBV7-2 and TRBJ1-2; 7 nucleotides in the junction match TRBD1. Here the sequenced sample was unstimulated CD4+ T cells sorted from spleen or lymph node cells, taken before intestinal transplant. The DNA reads TGTGCCAGCAGCTCCAGGGGGTTTAAGGGCTACACCTTC. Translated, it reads CASSSRGFKGYTF.